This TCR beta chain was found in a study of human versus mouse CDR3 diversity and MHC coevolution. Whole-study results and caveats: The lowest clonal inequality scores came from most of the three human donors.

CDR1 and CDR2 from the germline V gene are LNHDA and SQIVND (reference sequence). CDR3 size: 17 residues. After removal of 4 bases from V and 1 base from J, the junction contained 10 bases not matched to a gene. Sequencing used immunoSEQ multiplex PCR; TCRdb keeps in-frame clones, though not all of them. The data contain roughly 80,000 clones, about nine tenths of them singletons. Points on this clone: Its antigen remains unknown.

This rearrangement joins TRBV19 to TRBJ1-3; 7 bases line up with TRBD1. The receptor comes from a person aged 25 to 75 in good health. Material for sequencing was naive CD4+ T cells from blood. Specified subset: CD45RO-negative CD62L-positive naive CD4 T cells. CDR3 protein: CASSNGTAPYSGNTIYF. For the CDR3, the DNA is TGTGCCAGTAGTAATGGGACAGCCCCATATTCTGGAAACACCATATATTTT.